The entry below describes one TCR beta chain. Its antigen is unidentified. This record comes from a study of T cell responses to AZD1222 COVID-19 vaccine. Points from the study as a whole: Increased Spike-specific TCR breadth and depth were observed after two AZD1222 doses. Epitopes outside B.1.351 and B.1.1.7 mutated regions reportedly drew nearly half of spike TCRs. Repertoires were collected only later (after the peak T cell response had occurred). Recipients of AZD1222 seropositive at baseline numbered only 6 or 7.

Produced via immunoSEQ multiplex PCR; TCRdb's table is partial and in-frame only. The table has around 160,000 clones, around nine tenths seen once. V gave up 0 bases and J gave up 11 bases, with 14 bases separating them. CDR3 size: 13 residues. Germline CDR1 reads SGHRS; CDR2 reads YFSETQ. Sequenced material: peripheral blood, taken on day 0 of AZD1222 vaccination. This TCR came from an adult in good health. This chain uses TRBV5-1 with TRBJ1-1; D may be TRBD1 (6 bases). The CDR3 DNA is TGCGCCAGCAGCTTGGCCGGGGGGCAGGGTGCTTTCTTT. It translates to CASSLAGGQGAFF.